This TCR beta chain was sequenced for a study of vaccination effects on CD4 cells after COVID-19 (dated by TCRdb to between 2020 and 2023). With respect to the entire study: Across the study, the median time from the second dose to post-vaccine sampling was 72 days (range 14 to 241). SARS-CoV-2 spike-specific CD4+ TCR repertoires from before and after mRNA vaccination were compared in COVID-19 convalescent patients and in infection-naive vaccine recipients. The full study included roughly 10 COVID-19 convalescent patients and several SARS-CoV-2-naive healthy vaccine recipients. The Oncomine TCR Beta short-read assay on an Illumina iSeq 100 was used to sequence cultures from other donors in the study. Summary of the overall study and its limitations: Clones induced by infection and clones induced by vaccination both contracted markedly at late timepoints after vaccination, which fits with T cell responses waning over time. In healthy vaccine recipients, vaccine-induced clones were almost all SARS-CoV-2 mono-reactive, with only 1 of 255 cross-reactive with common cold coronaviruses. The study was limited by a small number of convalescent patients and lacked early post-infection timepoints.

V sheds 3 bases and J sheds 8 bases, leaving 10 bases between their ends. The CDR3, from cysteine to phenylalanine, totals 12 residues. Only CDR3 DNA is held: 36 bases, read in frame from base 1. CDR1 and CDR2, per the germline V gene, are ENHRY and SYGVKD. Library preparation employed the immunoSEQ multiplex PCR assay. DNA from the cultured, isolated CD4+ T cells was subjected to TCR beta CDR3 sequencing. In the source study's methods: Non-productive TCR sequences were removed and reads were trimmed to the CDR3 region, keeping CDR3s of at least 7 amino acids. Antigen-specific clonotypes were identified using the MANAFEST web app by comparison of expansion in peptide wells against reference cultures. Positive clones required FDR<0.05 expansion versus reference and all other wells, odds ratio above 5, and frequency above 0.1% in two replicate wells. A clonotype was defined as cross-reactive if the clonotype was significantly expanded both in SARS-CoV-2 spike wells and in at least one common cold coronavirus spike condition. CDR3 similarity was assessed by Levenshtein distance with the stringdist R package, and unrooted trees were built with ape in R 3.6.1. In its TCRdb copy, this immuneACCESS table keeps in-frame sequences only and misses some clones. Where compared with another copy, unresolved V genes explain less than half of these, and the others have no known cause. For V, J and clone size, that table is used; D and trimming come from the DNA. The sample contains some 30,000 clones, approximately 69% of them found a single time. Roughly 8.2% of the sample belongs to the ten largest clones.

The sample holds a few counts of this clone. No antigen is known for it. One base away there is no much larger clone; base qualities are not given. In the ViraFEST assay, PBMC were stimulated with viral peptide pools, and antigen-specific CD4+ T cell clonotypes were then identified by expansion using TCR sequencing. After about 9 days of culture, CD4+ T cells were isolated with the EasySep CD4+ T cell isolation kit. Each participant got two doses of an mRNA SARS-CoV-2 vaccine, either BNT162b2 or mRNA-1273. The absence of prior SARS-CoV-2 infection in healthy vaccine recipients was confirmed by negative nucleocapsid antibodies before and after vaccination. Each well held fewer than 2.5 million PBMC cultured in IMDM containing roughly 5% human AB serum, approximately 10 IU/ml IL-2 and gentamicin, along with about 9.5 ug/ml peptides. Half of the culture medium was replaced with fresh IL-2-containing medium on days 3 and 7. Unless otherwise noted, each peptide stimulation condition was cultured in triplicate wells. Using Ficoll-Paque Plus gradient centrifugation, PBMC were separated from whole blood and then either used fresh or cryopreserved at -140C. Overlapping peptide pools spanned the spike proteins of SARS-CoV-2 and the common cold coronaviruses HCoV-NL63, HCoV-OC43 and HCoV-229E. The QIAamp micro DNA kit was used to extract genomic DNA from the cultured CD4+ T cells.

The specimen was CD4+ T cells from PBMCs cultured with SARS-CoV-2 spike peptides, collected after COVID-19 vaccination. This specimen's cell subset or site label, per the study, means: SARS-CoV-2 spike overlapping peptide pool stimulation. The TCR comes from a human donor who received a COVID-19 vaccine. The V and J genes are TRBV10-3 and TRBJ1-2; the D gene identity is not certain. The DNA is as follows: TGTGCCATCAGTGAATGGGCGGCGGGCTACACCTTC. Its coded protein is CAISEWAAGYTF.